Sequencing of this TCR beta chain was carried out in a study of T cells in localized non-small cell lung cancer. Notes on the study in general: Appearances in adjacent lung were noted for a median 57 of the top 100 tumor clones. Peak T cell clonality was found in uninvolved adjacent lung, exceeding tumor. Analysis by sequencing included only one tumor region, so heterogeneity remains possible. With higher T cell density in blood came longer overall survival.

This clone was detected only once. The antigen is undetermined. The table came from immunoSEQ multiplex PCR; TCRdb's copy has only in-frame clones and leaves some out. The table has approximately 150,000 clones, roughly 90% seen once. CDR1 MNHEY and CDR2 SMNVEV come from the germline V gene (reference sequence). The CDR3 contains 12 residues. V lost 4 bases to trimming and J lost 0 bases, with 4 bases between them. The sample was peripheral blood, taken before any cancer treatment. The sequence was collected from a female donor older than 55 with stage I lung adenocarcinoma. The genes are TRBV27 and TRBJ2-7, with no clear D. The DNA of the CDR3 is TGTGCCAGCAGTTCTGTCTCCTACGAGCAGTACTTC. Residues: CASSSVSYEQYF.